Given below is one T cell receptor beta chain in context. Its matching antigen is unknown. The data derive from a study of cytomegalovirus exposure and HLA in healthy donors. Findings of the study overall: By a later analysis, the bulk of CMV-associated TCR beta chains appeared HLA-restricted. Prediction of most subjects' HLA-A and HLA-B alleles by TCR beta sequences was reportedly accurate.

It was with 60 Vbeta and 13 Jbeta primers that the PCR ran. Using immunoSEQ multiplex PCR, the repertoire was profiled, and TCRdb retains in-frame clones only, with some absent. The data hold 150,000 to 170,000 clones, with about four fifths observed a single time. The CDR3 is 13 amino acids. Per germline, CDR1 MNHEY and CDR2 SVGAGI. Trimming shortened V by 9 bases and J by 4 bases, and 13 bases separated the two germline ends. The J gene is TRBJ1-5, the V gene TRBV6-5, with a weak D call TRBD1 (6 bases). Sequencing was performed on PBMCs. The sequence was obtained from a man younger than 35 in good health and CMV-seronegative. CDR3 residues: CASGAGANQPQHF. In nucleotides, the CDR3 is TGTGCCAGTGGGGCAGGGGCTAATCAGCCCCAGCATTTT.